This T cell receptor beta chain was found in a study of blood T cell repertoires in COVID-19. About the study: In each case, the material was cDNA or gDNA derived from T cells, B-cell-depleted T cells, or PBMCs.

Per the original methods: Using reference gene primer amplification, nucleated cell counts were estimated. The table came from immunoSEQ multiplex PCR; TCRdb's copy has only in-frame clones and leaves some out. V, J and clone size reflect that table, while D and trimming were determined from the DNA. The sample contains some 200,000 clones, 86% of which appear only once. Seattle patients were enrolled during active infection and followed longitudinally. Germline V CDR1 and CDR2: MDHEN, SYDVKM. This CDR3 comprises 16 residues. Trimming at V came to 7 bases and at J to 5 bases, leaving 13 bases not matched to a gene.

Sequences were obtained from peripheral blood. The clonotype comes from a woman aged 55-69 years with COVID-19, enrolled during active disease. This chain connects TRBV28 to TRBJ1-4; 7 bases line up with TRBD1. CDR3 in amino acids: CASTLRSGTVNEKLFF. The CDR3 DNA reads as TGTGCCAGCACCCTCCGCTCCGGGACAGTAAATGAAAAACTGTTTTTT.